Reported below is one TCR beta chain. CDR3 length: 14 amino acids. CDR1 is MNHEY and CDR2 is SMNVEV in the germline V gene (reference sequence). V lost 5 bases and J lost 3, with 14 bases in between. This entry is derived from a study of shared clonotypes between healthy human individuals. CD45RO-negative CD8 cells positively selected for CCR7 made up the naive population, which excluded terminally differentiated effector memory CD45RA+ cells. Sequenced by immunoSEQ multiplex PCR; TCRdb stores in-frame clones only, minus some. This table has some 2,100,000 clones, about 93% appearing once. The receptor's source is a man younger than 35 in good health. Some clones in this sample may be carry-over from other donors' samples. V gene TRBV27 combines with J gene TRBJ2-7; D is uncertain. Sequenced input: naive CD8+ T cells from PBMCs. Written as DNA, the CDR3 is TGTGCCAGCAGTCCTGCTTACACGGGCTACGAGCAGTACTTC. Translating it yields CASSPAYTGYEQYF.